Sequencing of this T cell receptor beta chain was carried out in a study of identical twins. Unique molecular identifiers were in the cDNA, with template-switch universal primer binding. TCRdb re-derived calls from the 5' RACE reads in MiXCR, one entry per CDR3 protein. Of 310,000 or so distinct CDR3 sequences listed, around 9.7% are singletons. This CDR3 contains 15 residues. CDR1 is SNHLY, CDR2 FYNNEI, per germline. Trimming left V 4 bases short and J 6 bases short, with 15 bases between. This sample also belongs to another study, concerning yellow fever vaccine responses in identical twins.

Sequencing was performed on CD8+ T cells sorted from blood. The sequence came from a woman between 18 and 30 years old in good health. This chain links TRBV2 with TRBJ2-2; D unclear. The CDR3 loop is CASSGAARLAGELFF. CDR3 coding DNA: TGTGCCAGCAGTGGGGCCGCGAGGCTCGCCGGGGAGCTGTTTTTT.